This passage covers 24 T cell receptor beta chains from one sample sequenced in a study of cytomegalovirus exposure and HLA in healthy donors. With 60 Vbeta and 13 Jbeta primers, the PCR was carried out. Produced via immunoSEQ multiplex PCR; TCRdb's table is partial and in-frame only. The data show roughly 180,000 clones, with 70% to 80% seen just once and around 3% held by the top ten. The sequencing input was PBMCs. These receptors were collected from a male donor in good health and CMV-seronegative.

V gene TRBV30 combines with J gene TRBJ1-5; 8 bases align to TRBD1. The CDR3 consists of 13 residues. Germline V gives CDR1 GTSNPN, CDR2 SVGIG (reference sequence). Unmatched junction bases numbered 2, after V lost 0 bases and J lost 7 bases. CDR3 amino acids: CAWSVTGVQPQHF. The CDR3 DNA reads as TGTGCCTGGAGTGTGACAGGGGTCCAGCCCCAGCATTTT.

This clone was detected only a few times. The chain carries TRBV15 and TRBJ1-4; 8 bases map to TRBD1. The V and J ends lost 5 bases and 7 bases, in that order; junction bases with no gene match: 6. There are 14 residues in the CDR3. Germline CDR1 is LNHNV and CDR2 is YYDKDF (reference sequence). The CDR3 sequence is CATSPTGDSEKLFF. The CDR3 bases are TGTGCCACCAGCCCGACAGGGGATAGTGAAAAACTGTTTTTT.

This clone was observed once. The V gene is TRBV9, the J gene TRBJ1-1, with TRBD1 as a possible D gene (5 bases). The CDR3 spans 14 residues. Trimming pared 2 bases from V and 4 bases from J, leaving 12 bases between. Germline values: CDR1 SGDLS, CDR2 YYNGEE. The CDR3, as DNA: TGTGCCAGCAGCGTTGCCGGAGGGGCCACTGAAGCTTTCTTT. Protein sequence: CASSVAGGATEAFF.

The V gene is TRBV6-6, the J gene TRBJ1-6; the D is unclear. CDR1 is MNHNY, CDR2 SVGAGI, per germline (reference sequence). The CDR3 has 15 amino acids. Trimming removed 7 bases at V and 9 bases at J, with 19 bases between. Here the CDR3 DNA reads TGTGCCAGCACCACCGGGGAGGGTAGTCGTTCACCCCTCCACTTT. This codes for CASTTGEGSRSPLHF.

V and J are TRBV4-1 and TRBJ2-1; 12 nucleotides match TRBD2. The CDR3 runs 16 residues. Unmatched junction bases numbered 5, after V lost 4 bases and J lost 4 bases. Germline assignment: CDR1 MGHRA and CDR2 YSYEKL. CDR3 loop: CASSPRLAGEYNEQFF. CDR3 coding DNA: TGCGCCAGCAGCCCCCGACTAGCGGGGGAGTACAATGAGCAGTTCTTC.

The chain has TRBV28 and TRBJ2-7; D ambiguous. V was clipped by 3 bases and J by 3 bases, with 21 bases between them. The germline CDR1 and CDR2 sequences are MDHEN and SYDVKM. The CDR3 is made up of 17 amino acids. This CDR3 is CASSFFSPPLLNYEQYF. In DNA form, the CDR3 reads TGTGCCAGCAGTTTTTTTTCTCCCCCTCTACTAAACTACGAGCAGTACTTC.

This chain joins TRBV10-2 and TRBJ1-1, with unresolved D. The V end lost 3 bases, the J end lost 0 bases, and 5 bases lay between the germline ends. CDR1 and CDR2 from the germline V gene are WSHSY and SAAADI. The CDR3 has 13 amino acids. This chain's CDR3 is CASSDRLNTEAFF. Written as DNA, the CDR3 is TGCGCCAGCAGTGACAGGCTGAACACTGAAGCTTTCTTT.

This clone was observed a single time. The rearrangement joins TRBV11-3 to TRBJ2-1; 11 bases align to TRBD1. The CDR3 has 14 residues. Trimming at V came to 3 bases and at J to 7 bases, leaving 2 bases not matched to a gene. Germline values: CDR1 SGHNT, CDR2 YENEEA. In DNA form, the CDR3 reads TGTGCCAGCAGCTTTGGGACAGGGGGTAATGAGCAGTTCTTC. It is translated as CASSFGTGGNEQFF.

The chain's CDR3 is CASSSDRGTYEQYF. The CDR3 DNA reads as TGTGCCAGCAGTTCGGACAGGGGAACCTACGAGCAGTACTTC. The V gene is TRBV6-5, the J gene TRBJ2-7; 9 bases are a match to TRBD1. The length of the CDR3 is 14 residues. Germline assignment: CDR1 MNHEY and CDR2 SVGAGI. Trimming removed 4 bases from V and 2 bases from J; junction bases left unmatched: 3.

The chain couples TRBV2 to TRBJ2-2; D perhaps matches TRBD2 (6 bases). V shed 7 bases and J shed 6 bases, with 18 bases lying between them. The CDR3 runs 15 residues. In germline, CDR1 is SNHLY, CDR2 FYNNEI. This CDR3 is CASKWGSGEAGELFF. The CDR3, as DNA: TGTGCCAGCAAATGGGGATCGGGGGAAGCCGGGGAGCTGTTTTTT.

This clone was counted a single time. This chain uses TRBV6-5 with TRBJ2-1, with 12 bases aligning to TRBD2. The ends lost 8 bases at V and 6 bases at J; junction bases unmatched: 2. CDR1 is MNHEY and CDR2 is SVGAGI in the germline V gene. CDR3 size: 13 residues. In DNA form, the CDR3 reads TGTGCCAGCGGACTAGCGGGGTTCAATGAGCAGTTCTTC. It encodes CASGLAGFNEQFF.

This chain connects TRBV7-2 to TRBJ1-2; D not resolved. The CDR3 contains 14 residues. The germline gives CDR1 SGHTA, CDR2 FQGNSA. Trimming took off 4 bases at V and 0 bases at J, with 9 bases between the two ends. The CDR3 DNA reads TGTGCCAGCAGCTCCTTTTCAGCTAACTATGGCTACACCTTC. Encoded protein: CASSSFSANYGYTF.

The CDR3 DNA reads TGTGCCAGCAGCCCCCGCGGGGGGGACTATGGCTACACCTTC. Its translation is CASSPRGGDYGYTF. This chain joins TRBV5-4 and TRBJ1-2; D is perhaps TRBD1 (5 bases). Trimming left V 4 bases short and J 3 bases short, with 13 bases between. This CDR3 comprises 14 residues. Looked up from germline, CDR1 is SGHNT and CDR2 is YYREEE (reference sequence).

In this sample, this clone turned up once. The V call is TRBV18, the J call TRBJ2-2, with 8 positions matching TRBD1. The germline V gene encodes CDR1 KGHSH and CDR2 LQKENI. After removal of 3 bases from V and 4 bases from J, the junction contained 1 base not matched to a gene. The length of the CDR3 is 14 residues. Here the CDR3 DNA reads TGTGCCAGCTCACCGGACAGGGCCACCGGGGAGCTGTTTTTT. It codes for CASSPDRATGELFF. Full variable domain (remainder filled in from reference TRBV18 and TRBJ2-2): NAGVMQNPRHLVRRRGQEARLRCSPMKGHSHVYWYRQLPEEGLKFMVYLQKENIIDESGMPKERFSAEFPKEGPSILRIQQVVRGDSAAYFCASSPDRATGELFFGEGSRLTVL.

The CDR3 is CASSQGGGEVNEQFF. The CDR3 DNA reads as TGTGCCAGCAGCCAAGGCGGGGGAGAGGTCAATGAGCAGTTCTTC. V usage is TRBV4-2 and J usage is TRBJ2-1; 7 nucleotides line up with TRBD2. CDR1 is LGHNA, CDR2 YNFKEQ, per germline. Unmatched junction bases numbered 6, after V lost 1 base and J lost 6 bases. CDR3 size: 15 residues.

The V call is TRBV7-2, the J call TRBJ2-6, with D possibly being TRBD2 (5 bases). The CDR3 is made up of 16 amino acids. V was cut by 1 base and J by 0 bases, with 7 bases left in between. Germline values: CDR1 SGHTA, CDR2 FQGNSA. This chain's CDR3 is CASSLGGSSGANVLTF. The DNA for the CDR3 is TGTGCCAGCAGCTTAGGTGGGAGCTCTGGGGCCAACGTCCTGACTTTC.

This clone was observed once. J is TRBJ2-2 and V is TRBV6-5, with D unclear. Germline V gene sequence: CDR1 MNHEY, CDR2 SVGAGI. This CDR3 has 15 residues. V shed 0 bases and J shed 0 bases, with 5 bases lying between them. The chain's CDR3 is CASSYSPANTGELFF. Written as DNA, the CDR3 is TGTGCCAGCAGTTACTCGCCAGCGAACACCGGGGAGCTGTTTTTT.

This clone was recorded a few times. V gene TRBV19 combines with J gene TRBJ1-1; 10 bases are shared with TRBD1. With 3 bases clipped from V and 11 bases from J, the junction kept 15 bases outside the gene matches. Germline V gene sequence: CDR1 LNHDA, CDR2 SQIVND (reference sequence). This CDR3 contains 16 residues. The CDR3 DNA reads as TGTGCCAGTAGTATGAGAAATGACAGGGGGCACGTGGGGGCTTTCTTT. It is translated as CASSMRNDRGHVGAFF.

This clone was picked up one time. The rearrangement joins TRBV6-5 to TRBJ1-3; the D is unclear. Looked up from germline, CDR1 is MNHEY and CDR2 is SVGAGI. The CDR3 is made up of 12 amino acids. V was clipped by 6 bases and J by 4 bases, with 7 bases between them. CDR3 loop: CASRAIGNTIYF. CDR3 sequence (DNA): TGTGCCAGCAGGGCAATAGGAAACACCATATATTTT.

The V call is TRBV5-5, the J call TRBJ1-1, with D unclear. The V and J ends lost 1 base and 1 base respectively, with 8 bases between them. Looked up from germline, CDR1 is SGHKS and CDR2 is YYEKEE (reference sequence). CDR3 length equals 14 residues. The chain's CDR3 is CASSLPQENTEAFF. CDR3 nucleotides: TGTGCCAGCAGCTTGCCCCAGGAGAACACTGAAGCTTTCTTT.

A few counts support this clone. The chain links TRBV6-5 to TRBJ2-3, with 8 positions matching TRBD2. This CDR3 has 13 amino acids. The germline V gene encodes CDR1 MNHEY and CDR2 SVGAGI. Trimming cost V 6 bases and J 5 bases; bases outside gene matches: 4. CDR3 sequence reads: CASRGTRRDTQYF. The CDR3 DNA reads as TGTGCCAGCAGGGGGACTAGAAGAGATACGCAGTATTTT.

This chain connects TRBV6-5 to TRBJ1-1; 11 bases fit TRBD1. Germline CDR1 is MNHEY and CDR2 is SVGAGI. Trimming at V came to 0 bases and at J to 4 bases, leaving 1 base not matched to a gene. This CDR3 region has 15 residues. In nucleotides, the CDR3 is TGTGCCAGCAGTTACTCAGGGACAGGGGGCACTGAAGCTTTCTTT. Protein product: CASSYSGTGGTEAFF.

The chain carries TRBV7-9 and TRBJ1-1; maybe TRBD1 (6 bases). Germline V gives CDR1 SEHNR, CDR2 FQNEAQ (reference sequence). This CDR3 is 13 amino acids long. V dropped 4 bases and J dropped 2 bases, with 8 bases sitting between them. The CDR3 loop is CASSWDTNTEAFF. In DNA, the CDR3 is TGTGCCAGCAGCTGGGACACTAACACTGAAGCTTTCTTT. The whole variable domain, remainder taken from reference TRBV7-9 and TRBJ1-1, is DTGVSQNPRHKITKRGQNVTFRCDPISEHNRLYWYRQTLGQGPEFLTYFQNEAQLEKSRLLSDRFSAERPKGSFSTLEIQRTEQGDSAMYLCASSWDTNTEAFFGQGTRLTVV.

The CDR3 bases are TGTGCCAGCAGCCAAGATCTCGTGGATACGCAGTATTTT. Translating gives CASSQDLVDTQYF. The rearrangement links TRBV4-2 to TRBJ2-3; D uncertain. The germline gives CDR1 LGHNA, CDR2 YNFKEQ. The CDR3 runs to 13 residues. Trimming left V 0 bases short and J 6 bases short, with 7 bases between.